This TCR beta chain was found in a study of radiotherapy plus CTLA-4 blockade in lung cancer (dated by TCRdb to about 2018). Turning to the overall study: Objective responses occurred in roughly a sixth of enrolled patients, and 31% achieved disease control. The paper as a whole reports these results and caveats: Early dynamic changes in blood T cell clones, together with increased serum interferon-beta after radiation, were reported as the strongest predictors of response. TCR clones derived from tumors expanded in peripheral blood after treatment with radiotherapy and ipilimumab.

The study tested focal radiation therapy combined with CTLA-4 blockade (ipilimumab) in patients with chemo-refractory metastatic non-small-cell lung cancer. As for this clone: Its antigen is still unknown. Base qualities are missing; no much larger clone stands one base away.

Library method: the immunoSEQ multiplex PCR assay. The source is immuneACCESS, and TCRdb retained only in-frame sequences with V and J called. Part of the clones is not carried over; for the studies checked, unresolved V genes explain less than half of this, and the remainder is unexplained. The sample has under 70,000 clones on record, roughly 77% of them singletons. The ten top clones hold about 4.5% of the sample. V is reduced by 2 bases and J by 2 bases, leaving a spacing of 8 bases between them. CDR1 SEHNR and CDR2 FQNEAQ were looked up in the germline V gene (reference sequence). Including cysteine and phenylalanine, the CDR3 has 14 amino acids. CDR3 DNA is the only sequence kept; it has 42 bases, read in frame from the first base.

Source: peripheral blood, taken from a patient treated with radiotherapy plus ipilimumab. Recombination linked TRBV7-9 to TRBJ2-3, with the D gene not clear enough to name. This TCR came from a human donor with non-small cell lung cancer who had a complete response to radiotherapy plus ipilimumab. CDR3 reads: CASSLSSITDTQYF. The DNA sequence is as follows: TGTGCCAGCAGCTTATCGAGTATCACAGATACGCAGTATTTT.